This T cell receptor beta chain is from a study of control samples from healthy donors and cancer patients. The sample holds one count of this clone. Data came from immunoSEQ multiplex PCR; TCRdb stores just in-frame clones and leaves some out. The profile shows roughly 120,000 clones, approximately 90% of them singletons. Sequencing used blood. The sequence was collected from a woman between 65 and 79 years old in good health.

The CDR3 DNA reads TGTGCCATCAGTGAGTACGGGGAACGCGAGCAGTACTTC. This encodes CAISEYGEREQYF. This chain uses TRBV10-3 with TRBJ2-7; tentative D call: TRBD2 (5 bases). V was cut by 1 base and J by 6 bases, with 10 bases left in between. Germline loops: CDR1 ENHRY, CDR2 SYGVKD. The CDR3 sequence is 13 residues long.